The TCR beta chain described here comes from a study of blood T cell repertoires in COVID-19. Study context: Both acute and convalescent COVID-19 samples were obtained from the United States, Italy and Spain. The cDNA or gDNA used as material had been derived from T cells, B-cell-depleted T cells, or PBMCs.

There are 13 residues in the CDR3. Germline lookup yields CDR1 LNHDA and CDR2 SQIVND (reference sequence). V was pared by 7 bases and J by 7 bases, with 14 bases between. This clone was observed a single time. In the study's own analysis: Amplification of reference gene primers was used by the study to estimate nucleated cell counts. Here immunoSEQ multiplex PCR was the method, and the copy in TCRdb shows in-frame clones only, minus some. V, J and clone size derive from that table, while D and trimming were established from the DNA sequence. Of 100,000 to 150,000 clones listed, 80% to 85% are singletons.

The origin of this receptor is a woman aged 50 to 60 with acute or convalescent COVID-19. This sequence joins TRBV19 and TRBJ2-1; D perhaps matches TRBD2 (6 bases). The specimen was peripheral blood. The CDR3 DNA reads TGTGCCAGTAACCGGGAGAAAGGGAATGAGCAGTTCTTC. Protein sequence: CASNREKGNEQFF. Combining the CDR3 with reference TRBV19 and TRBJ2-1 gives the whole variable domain DGGITQSPKYLFRKEGQNVTLSCEQNLNHDAMYWYRQDPGQGLRLIYYSQIVNDFQKGDIAEGYSVSREKKESFPLTVTSAQKNPTAFYLCASNREKGNEQFFGPGTRLTVL.